One sample yielded the 8 T cell receptor beta chains listed below, sequenced in a study of Ad26.COV2.S vaccination and SARS-CoV-2 variants (dated by TCRdb to about 2021). The protocol used for the library was the immunoSEQ multiplex PCR assay. TCRdb obtained this table from immuneACCESS and retained in-frame rearrangements with V and J assigned. These tables miss some clones; where compared with another copy, unresolved V genes account for less than half of the shortfall, and the remainder is unexplained. The sample contains around 300,000 clones, 85% to 90% of them found a single time. Jointly, the top ten make up 5% to 6.5% of the sample. The sample's treatment or condition label, decoded: 15 to 20 received Ad26.COV2.S at low or high dose, single or two shots; 5 received placebo; per-sample allocation not given. Repertoires of vaccine and placebo recipients were sequenced from samples taken on day 63 after the first injection.

Sequences were derived from peripheral blood, sampled in a trial of Ad26.COV2.S vaccine versus placebo. These receptors all stem from a person between 18 and 65 years old who received the Ad26.COV2.S COVID-19 vaccine or a placebo.

J is TRBJ1-2 and V is TRBV6-5, with D possibly TRBD1 on 6 matching bases. The germline CDR1 and CDR2 sequences are MNHEY and SVGAGI. This CDR3 spans 15 amino acids. V was shortened by 4 bases and J by 7 bases, with 19 bases between the two germline ends. In DNA, the CDR3 is TGTGCCAGCAGTTCCACGACAGGATCGTTCGGTGGCTACACCTTC. This translates into CASSSTTGSFGGYTF.

The gene calls are TRBV4-3 and TRBJ2-2; TRBD1 might be the D (5 bases). This CDR3 region has 12 residues. Germline V lookup: CDR1 LGHNA, CDR2 YSLEER. Trimming cost V 4 bases and J 6 bases, with 6 bases left between them. The DNA of the CDR3 is TGCGCCAGCAGCCCAGGGTCCGGGGAGCTGTTTTTT. Translation: CASSPGSGELFF.

This chain connects TRBV19 to TRBJ1-2; maybe TRBD1 (5 bases). The ends were cut back, 8 bases at V and 6 bases at J, with 13 bases in the middle. Germline assignment: CDR1 LNHDA and CDR2 SQIVND (reference sequence). The CDR3 runs to 12 residues. The CDR3 DNA reads as TGTGCCAGTGAGGGACTTGGACATGGCTACACCTTC. Translation: CASEGLGHGYTF.

The chain combines TRBV13 with TRBJ1-3, with D maybe TRBD1 (5 bases). The CDR3 loop spans 14 amino acids. Germline CDR1 reads PRHDT; CDR2 reads FYEKMQ (reference sequence). The ends were cut back, 2 bases at V and 5 bases at J, with 10 bases in the middle. In nucleotides, the CDR3 is TGTGCCAGCAGCTTATGGGGGGGAAGAAACACCATATATTTT. Protein: CASSLWGGRNTIYF. Drawing the rest from reference TRBV13 and TRBJ1-3, the complete variable domain is AAGVIQSPRHLIKEKRETATLKCYPIPRHDTVYWYQQGPGQDPQFLISFYEKMQSDKGSIPDRFSAQQFSDYHSELNMSSLELGDSALYFCASSLWGGRNTIYFGEGSWLTVV.

This clone was detected once. The gene calls are TRBV3-1 (or the pseudogene TRBV3-2) and TRBJ2-5, with TRBD1 matching 7 bases. This CDR3 comprises 15 residues. After removal of 4 bases from V and 4 bases from J, the junction contained 9 bases not matched to a gene. CDR1 and CDR2 (germline): LGHDT, YNNKEL (reference sequence). In DNA, the CDR3 is TGTGCCAGCAGCCCATACGCGAGGGACAGAGAGACCCAGTACTTC. This gives the protein CASSPYARDRETQYF.

The CDR3 nucleotides are TGTGCCAGCAGCAAAGATACTAGCGGGACTTCCTACGAGCAGTACGTC. It encodes CASSKDTSGTSYEQYV. The rearrangement links TRBV21-1 to TRBJ2-7; the table's D call of TRBD2 was not tested on the DNA. TRBV21-1 is a listed pseudogene. The CDR3 has 16 amino acids.

CDR3 loop: CASSLGLLNYGYTF. The CDR3 DNA is TGTGCCAGCAGTTTAGGACTTCTTAACTATGGCTACACCTTC. J is TRBJ1-2 and V is TRBV28, with D hard to call. The germline gives CDR1 MDHEN, CDR2 SYDVKM. The CDR3 spans 14 residues. V dropped 2 bases and J dropped 1 base, with 8 bases sitting between them.

The chain uses TRBV19 and TRBJ1-4; D is possibly TRBD1 (5 bases). CDR3 length: 15 amino acids. CDR1 LNHDA and CDR2 SQIVND come from the germline V gene (reference sequence). Trimming cost V 7 bases and J 4 bases, with 16 bases left between them. CDR3 protein: CASTMRGYDNEKLFF. CDR3 coding DNA: TGTGCCAGTACCATGAGGGGATACGATAATGAAAAACTGTTTTTT. The whole variable domain, filled in from reference TRBV19 and TRBJ1-4, reads DGGITQSPKYLFRKEGQNVTLSCEQNLNHDAMYWYRQDPGQGLRLIYYSQIVNDFQKGDIAEGYSVSREKKESFPLTVTSAQKNPTAFYLCASTMRGYDNEKLFFGSGTQLSVL.